A selection of T cell receptor beta chains follows, all from one sample in a study of T cell responses to AZD1222 COVID-19 vaccine. TCRdb's table, derived via immunoSEQ multiplex PCR, lists solely in-frame clones and lacks some. The sample yields 95,000 to 100,000 clones, about 88% seen once. The sample here was peripheral blood, taken 28 days after the second AZD1222 dose. The receptor set was obtained from an adult who received the AZD1222 COVID-19 vaccine. The CDR3 runs from the conserved cysteine through the conserved F or W. The D gene is left open where the match is weak. A row's size may be missing; if present it is once, few, many or a size class.

>TRBJ1-3|.|TRBV3-1/TRBV3-2|.
CASSQRAGNSGNTIYF
TGTGCCAGCAGCCAAAGAGCTGGGAACTCTGGAAACACCATATATTTT
>TRBJ2-2|few|TRBV27|.
CASSSDGYTGELFF
TGTGCCAGCAGTTCGGACGGTTACACCGGGGAGCTGTTTTTT
>TRBJ1-3|.|TRBV5-1|.
CASSLGGVPGNTIYF
TGCGCCAGCAGCTTGGGTGGAGTCCCCGGAAACACCATATATTTT
>TRBJ2-1|.|TRBV28|TRBD2
CASKILAGLSSYNEQFF
TGTGCCAGCAAAATCCTAGCGGGGCTCAGCTCCTACAATGAGCAGTTCTTC
>TRBJ1-3|.|TRBV7-2|TRBD1
CASSFDRGAGNTIYF
TGTGCCAGCAGCTTTGACAGGGGAGCGGGAAACACCATATATTTT
>TRBJ1-5|.|TRBV6-5|TRBD1
CASTPGQGGSQPQHF
TGTGCCAGCACTCCGGGACAGGGGGGGAGCCAGCCCCAGCATTTT
>TRBJ1-5|.|TRBV6-5|TRBD1
CASRDGQGQIQPQHF
TGTGCCAGCAGGGACGGACAGGGTCAGATTCAGCCCCAGCATTTT
>TRBJ1-4|.|TRBV10-3|TRBD1
CAISETGQGFEKLFF
TGTGCCATCTCCGAGACTGGACAGGGATTTGAAAAACTGTTTTTT
>TRBJ1-2|.|TRBV5-1|.
CASGSGERSGYTF
TGCGCCAGCGGGTCAGGGGAACGGAGTGGCTACACCTTC
>TRBJ1-5|.|TRBV3-1/TRBV3-2|.
CASSQGGNQPQHF
TGTGCCAGCAGCCAAGGTGGGAATCAGCCCCAGCATTTT
>TRBJ2-7|.|TRBV23-1|.
CASSPLEQYF
TGCGCCAGCAGTCCCCTCGAGCAGTACTTC
>TRBJ2-2|few|TRBV7-3|.
CASSLGAGELFF
TGTGCCAGCAGCCTAGGGGCCGGGGAGCTGTTTTTT
>TRBJ2-1|.|TRBV5-1|.
CASSWNPYNEQFF
TGCGCCAGCAGCTGGAACCCCTACAATGAGCAGTTCTTC
>TRBJ1-6|.|TRBV9|.
CASSPGHNSSPLHF
TGTGCCAGCAGCCCGGGTCACAACAGTTCACCCCTCCACTTT
>TRBJ2-4|.|TRBV30|TRBD2
CAWSVGTSGAKNIQYF
TGTGCCTGGAGTGTAGGGACTAGCGGAGCCAAAAACATTCAGTACTTC
>TRBJ1-6|.|TRBV7-3|.
CASSDRNNSPLHF
TGTGCCAGCAGCGACAGAAATAATTCACCCCTCCACTTT
>TRBJ2-6|.|TRBV21-1|.
CASIQRAGANVLTF
TGTGCCAGCATCCAGAGAGCCGGGGCCAACGTCCTGACTTTC
>TRBJ1-4|once|TRBV5-1|.
CASSLVQGGTFATNEKLFF
TGCGCCAGCAGCCTGGTCCAAGGGGGGACATTTGCAACTAATGAAAAACTGTTTTTT
>TRBJ2-7|few|TRBV28|TRBD2
CASSSTAARPGERGLSYEQYF
TGTGCCAGCAGTTCCACCGCAGCTCGTCCGGGAGAGCGGGGGCTCTCCTACGAGCAGTACTTC
>TRBJ1-3|.|TRBV3-1/TRBV3-2|TRBD1
CASSQRTGASGNTIYF
TGTGCCAGCAGCCAACGGACAGGGGCCTCTGGAAACACCATATATTTT
>TRBJ2-1|many|TRBV19|.
CASSIVGSNEQFF
TGTGCCAGTAGTATAGTGGGGTCCAATGAGCAGTTCTTC
>TRBJ2-7|few|TRBV5-1|.
CASSLTGSTYEQYF
TGCGCCAGCAGCTTAACAGGCTCTACCTACGAGCAGTACTTC
>TRBJ1-4|.|TRBV12-3/TRBV12-4|.
CASSVAGGPRVFF
TGTGCCAGCAGCGTGGCCGGGGGACCGCGTGTGTTTTTT
>TRBJ2-7|.|TRBV3-1/TRBV3-2|TRBD2
CASSPTSGRADEQYF
TGTGCCAGCAGCCCAACTAGCGGGAGGGCCGACGAGCAGTACTTC
>TRBJ1-1|.|TRBV6-1|.
CASSEFGSNTEAFF
TGTGCCAGCAGTGAATTCGGCAGCAACACTGAAGCTTTCTTT
>TRBJ1-2|.|TRBV6-5|TRBD1
CASSSQGGAGGYTF
TGTGCCAGCAGTTCCCAGGGGGGGGCGGGAGGCTACACCTTC
>TRBJ2-3|.|TRBV9|.
CASSLSPTDTQYF
TGTGCCAGCAGCCTCTCCCCCACAGATACGCAGTATTTT
>TRBJ2-2|few|TRBV9|.
CASSVQGQGTGELFF
TGTGCCAGCAGCGTACAGGGTCAGGGGACCGGGGAGCTGTTTTTT
>TRBJ2-5|.|TRBV5-4|.
CASSHRFQETQYF
TGTGCCAGCAGTCACAGGTTCCAAGAGACCCAGTACTTC
>TRBJ2-1|.|TRBV3-1/TRBV3-2|TRBD2
CASSPRGAGTLCNEQFF
TGTGCCAGCAGCCCAAGGGGAGCGGGAACCCTTTGCAATGAGCAGTTCTTC
>TRBJ1-1|.|TRBV7-9|.
CASSLSGGRRRDTEAFF
TGTGCCAGCAGCTTATCGGGAGGGAGGCGACGAGACACTGAAGCTTTCTTT
>TRBJ1-4|.|TRBV15|TRBD1
CATSPDRGGLRGKLFF
TGTGCCACCAGCCCTGACAGGGGAGGATTGCGGGGAAAACTGTTTTTT
>TRBJ2-4|.|TRBV6-2/TRBV6-3|.
CASSNQGTRYF
TGTGCCAGCAGTAATCAGGGTACTCGGTACTTC
>TRBJ2-3|.|TRBV9|TRBD2
CASSVNRREGTQYF
TGTGCCAGCAGCGTAAATAGGCGGGAGGGAACGCAGTATTTT
>TRBJ2-3|.|TRBV7-2|.
CASSPSGPLTDTQYF
TGTGCCAGCAGCCCCAGCGGACCCCTCACAGATACGCAGTATTTT
>TRBJ2-2|.|TRBV3-1/TRBV3-2|TRBD2
CASSRKTSGRAGELFF
TGTGCCAGCAGCCGAAAGACTAGCGGGAGGGCCGGGGAGCTGTTTTTT
>TRBJ1-5|once|TRBV18|.
CASSPIRGSNQPQHF
TGTGCCAGCTCACCAATAAGGGGATCCAATCAGCCCCAGCATTTT
>TRBJ2-5|.|TRBV18|.
CASSPLTVGLGETQYF
TGTGCCAGCTCACCACTAACGGTCGGCCTTGGAGAGACCCAGTACTTC
>TRBJ1-1|.|TRBV3-1/TRBV3-2|.
CASSSTRDTEAFF
TGTGCCAGCAGCTCTACCAGGGACACTGAAGCTTTCTTT
>TRBJ1-1|.|TRBV6-5|.
CASSMLGTEAFF
TGTGCCAGCAGTATGTTGGGCACTGAAGCTTTCTTT
>TRBJ2-7|.|TRBV27|.
CASRSGGSYEQYF
TGTGCCAGCAGGAGCGGAGGGTCCTACGAGCAGTACTTC
>TRBJ2-7|.|TRBV18|TRBD1
CASSPGQAPSVHEQYF
TGTGCCAGCTCACCTGGACAGGCCCCCAGCGTACACGAGCAGTACTTC
>TRBJ2-3|.|TRBV7-3|TRBD2
CASSLIGAAGDQVTDTQYF
TGTGCCAGCAGCTTAATTGGGGCAGCGGGAGATCAGGTCACAGATACGCAGTATTTT
>TRBJ1-3|.|TRBV7-8|.
CASSLGDQGGWSGNTIYF
TGTGCCAGCAGCCTCGGTGACCAGGGAGGTTGGTCTGGAAACACCATATATTTT
>TRBJ2-2|.|TRBV2|.
CASLSSRTGELFF
TGTGCCAGCCTATCTTCTAGGACCGGGGAGCTGTTTTTT
>TRBJ2-3|.|TRBV4-3|TRBD2
CASSLRLATDTQYF
TGCGCCAGCAGCCTCCGACTAGCCACAGATACGCAGTATTTT
>TRBJ1-1|.|TRBV6-1|.
CASSETTGSIRFTEAFF
TGTGCCAGCAGTGAAACGACAGGTTCAATCAGGTTCACTGAAGCTTTCTTT
>TRBJ1-6|.|TRBV2|.
CASRERDGSGPLHF
TGTGCCAGCAGAGAAAGGGACGGATCAGGGCCCCTCCACTTT